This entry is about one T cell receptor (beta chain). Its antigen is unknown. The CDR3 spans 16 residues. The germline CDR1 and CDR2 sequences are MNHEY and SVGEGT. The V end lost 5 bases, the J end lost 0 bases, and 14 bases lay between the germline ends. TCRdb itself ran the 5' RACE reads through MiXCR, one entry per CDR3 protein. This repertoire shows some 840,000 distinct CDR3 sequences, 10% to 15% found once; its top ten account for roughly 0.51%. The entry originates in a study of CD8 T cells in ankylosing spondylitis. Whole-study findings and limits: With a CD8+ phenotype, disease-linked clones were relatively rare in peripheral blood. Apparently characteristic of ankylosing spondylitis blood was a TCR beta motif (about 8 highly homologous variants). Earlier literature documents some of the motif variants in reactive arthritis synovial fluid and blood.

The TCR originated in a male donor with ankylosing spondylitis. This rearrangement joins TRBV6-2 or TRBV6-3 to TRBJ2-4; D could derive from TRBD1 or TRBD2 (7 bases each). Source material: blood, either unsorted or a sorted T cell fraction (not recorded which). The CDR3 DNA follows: TGTGCCAGCAGTCGACAGGGAGGGGAAGCCAAAAACATTCAGTACTTC. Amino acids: CASSRQGGEAKNIQYF.